What follows are 27 T cell receptor beta chains derived from one specimen sequenced in a study of CD8 T cells in ankylosing spondylitis. Via MiXCR, TCRdb re-called the 5' RACE reads, giving one row per CDR3 protein. In the table there are 30,000 to 40,000 distinct CDR3 sequences, roughly 7.9% of which are singletons. The source material was blood, either unsorted or a sorted T cell fraction (not recorded which). Source of these receptors: a male donor with ankylosing spondylitis or in good health (not recorded which).

This clonotype has at least ten counts. The chain carries TRBV5-1 and TRBJ1-1; D may be TRBD1 (5 bases). The length of the CDR3 is 14 residues. V gave up 4 bases and J gave up 5 bases, with 15 bases separating them. Germline CDR1 is SGHRS and CDR2 is YFSETQ. Here the CDR3 reads CASSETRGGTEAFF. CDR3 coding DNA: TGCGCCAGCAGCGAAACGAGGGGAGGGACTGAAGCTTTCTTT.

The rearrangement joins TRBV7-9 to TRBJ2-5; 10 bases line up with TRBD2. This CDR3 has 16 residues. Trimming took 5 bases from V and 2 from J; bases not matched to a gene: 8. Germline V CDR1 and CDR2: SEHNR, FQNEAQ (reference sequence). As DNA, the CDR3 is TGTGCCAGCAGCCTAATGGGACTAGCGCCTCAAGAGACCCAGTACTTC. It is translated as CASSLMGLAPQETQYF.

This clonotype occurred many times. The chain is built from TRBV28 and TRBJ1-2; 7 bases fit TRBD1. Germline CDR1 and CDR2: MDHEN and SYDVKM. CDR3 length: 20 amino acids. With V trimmed by 6 bases and J by 3 bases, 25 bases remained unmatched. The CDR3 is CASSLVRVLPWGTAYYGYTF. The CDR3 region has the DNA TGTGCCAGCAGCCTTGTTCGGGTACTACCATGGGGGACAGCGTACTATGGCTACACCTTC.

This clonotype was found many times. CDR3 coding DNA: TGTGCCAGCAGAAAAGACAGGGGAGGGACCGGGGAGCTGTTTTTT. It yields the protein CASRKDRGGTGELFF. This chain uses TRBV12-3 or TRBV12-4 with TRBJ2-2; D may be TRBD1 (8 bases). This CDR3 spans 15 amino acids. Trimming cost V 6 bases and J 5 bases, with 16 bases left between them.

This clonotype was seen many times. V is TRBV20-1 and J is TRBJ2-1; 8 nucleotides agree with TRBD2. The J segment lost 6 bases and the V segment lost 6 bases, leaving 10 bases of the junction unmatched. The CDR3 sequence is 14 residues long. Germline V CDR1 and CDR2: DFQATT, SNEGSKA (reference sequence). The CDR3 sequence is CSAPWSGRSNEQFF. DNA of the CDR3: TGCAGTGCACCCTGGAGCGGGAGAAGCAATGAGCAGTTCTTC.

This clonotype was picked up a small number of times. V usage is TRBV5-5 and J usage is TRBJ1-5, with D possibly TRBD1 on 6 matching bases. The germline CDR1 and CDR2 sequences are SGHKS and YYEKEE (reference sequence). The CDR3 is 15 amino acids. V lost 3 bases, J lost 0 bases, and 10 bases lay in between. This chain's CDR3 is CASSWGANSNQPQHF. The DNA of the CDR3 is TGTGCCAGCAGCTGGGGGGCTAATAGCAATCAGCCCCAGCATTTT.

At least ten counts were recorded for this clonotype. The chain links TRBV7-8 to TRBJ2-3; D unclear. V was trimmed by 2 bases and J by 14 bases, leaving 14 bases between them. The germline V gene encodes CDR1 SGHVS and CDR2 FQNEAQ. The CDR3 is 12 residues long. The CDR3 protein is CASSLMLMQAYF. For the CDR3, the DNA is TGTGCCAGCAGCTTAATGCTAATGCAGGCGTATTTT.

This rearrangement joins TRBV4-1 to TRBJ2-1; D is perhaps TRBD2 (6 bases). Trimming shortened V by 2 bases and J by 7 bases, and 12 bases separated the two germline ends. The CDR3 loop spans 14 amino acids. CDR1 is MGHRA, CDR2 YSYEKL, per germline. The CDR3 here is CASSQKGLSNEQFF. The CDR3 DNA sequence: TGCGCCAGCAGCCAAAAGGGACTCTCAAATGAGCAGTTCTTC.

In this sample, this clonotype turned up many times. This chain uses TRBV10-3 with TRBJ2-7; no firm D call. There are 13 residues in the CDR3. V was shortened by 10 bases and J by 0 bases, with 13 bases between the two germline ends. Germline CDR1 is ENHRY and CDR2 is SYGVKD. CDR3 DNA sequence: TGTGCCAGCGAGGACGGTAGCTCCTACGAGCAGTACTTC. Its translation: CASEDGSSYEQYF.

This clonotype was seen repeatedly, ten times or more. The CDR3 loop reads CASSSPTANTGELFF. In DNA, the CDR3 is TGTGCCAGCAGCTCCCCGACGGCGAACACCGGGGAGCTGTTTTTT. The J gene is TRBJ2-2, the V gene TRBV7-2; D gene ambiguous. The CDR3 has 15 amino acids. V shed 4 bases and J shed 0 bases, with 9 bases lying between them. In germline, CDR1 is SGHTA, CDR2 FQGNSA.

There are many counts of this clonotype. This rearrangement joins TRBV5-1 to TRBJ1-3; weak D call: TRBD1 (5 bases). V was trimmed by 3 bases and J by 2 bases, leaving 15 bases between them. There are 16 residues in the CDR3. Germline V gene lookup returns CDR1 SGHRS and CDR2 YFSETQ. This CDR3 is CASSWELGEAGNTIYF. The CDR3 DNA follows: TGCGCCAGCAGCTGGGAGCTGGGGGAGGCTGGAAACACCATATATTTT. The complete variable domain, with remaining parts taken from reference TRBV5-1 and TRBJ1-3, reads KAGVTQTPRYLIKTRGQQVTLSCSPISGHRSVSWYQQTPGQGLQFLFEYFSETQRNKGNFPGRFSGRQFSNSRSEMNVSTLELGDSALYLCASSWELGEAGNTIYFGEGSWLTVV.

This clonotype occurred many times. The V call is TRBV12-3 or TRBV12-4, the J call TRBJ2-3, with D unresolved. Trimming stripped 3 bases from V and 3 bases from J, with 7 bases between. The CDR3 runs to 13 residues. CDR3 sequence: CASSFLSTDTQYF. CDR3 nucleotide sequence: TGTGCCAGCAGTTTTTTATCAACAGATACGCAGTATTTT.

There are many counts of this clonotype. The J gene is TRBJ1-2, the V gene TRBV5-1; D is possibly TRBD1 (6 bases). The CDR3 contains 15 residues. The ends were cut back, 4 bases at V and 5 bases at J, with 18 bases in the middle. Germline CDR1 is SGHRS and CDR2 is YFSETQ. CDR3 coding DNA: TGCGCCAGCAGCATGGACAGCGGAGGATGGTATGGCTACACCTTC. This encodes CASSMDSGGWYGYTF.

Only a few counts were recorded for this clonotype. J is TRBJ2-1 and V is TRBV24-1, with TRBD2 matching over 12 bases. Germline assignment: CDR1 KGHDR and CDR2 SFDVKD. The CDR3 runs to 22 residues. The chain's CDR3 is CAASYPSRHPSLAGGPYNEQFF. The CDR3 DNA is TGTGCGGCCAGTTATCCCTCCCGCCATCCTTCTCTAGCGGGAGGGCCCTACAATGAGCAGTTCTTC.

This clonotype was detected ten times or more. The CDR3 region has the DNA TGTGCCAGCGCCCAAACGGGAGGGACAGATACGCAGTATTTT. This codes for CASAQTGGTDTQYF. The chain carries TRBV12-3 or TRBV12-4 and TRBJ2-3; 8 positions match TRBD2. V dropped 8 bases and J dropped 3; count of bases not matched to a gene: 7. The CDR3 covers 14 residues.

Many counts were recorded for this clonotype. The V call is TRBV27, the J call TRBJ2-1; D gene unclear. CDR1 is MNHEY, CDR2 SMNVEV, per germline (reference sequence). Trimming removed 3 bases from V and 8 bases from J, with 8 bases in between. The CDR3 loop spans 12 amino acids. This CDR3 is CASSFRGDEQFF. CDR3 DNA: TGTGCCAGCAGTTTTCGAGGAGATGAGCAGTTCTTC.

This clonotype has ten or more counts. The chain recombines TRBV20-1 with TRBJ1-4; D possibly corresponds to TRBD1 (5 bases). Trimming removed 2 bases at V and 5 bases at J, with 12 bases between. This CDR3 region has 14 residues. Germline V CDR1 and CDR2: DFQATT, SNEGSKA (reference sequence). The CDR3 DNA follows: TGCAGTGCTAGATTGGGGGGACCAAATGAAAAACTGTTTTTT. It codes for CSARLGGPNEKLFF.

In its sample, this clonotype was seen a few times. J is TRBJ1-3 and V is TRBV28; TRBD1 agrees at 7 bases. From germline, CDR1 is MDHEN and CDR2 SYDVKM. Unmatched junction bases numbered 6, after V lost 6 bases and J lost 4 bases. The CDR3 totals 14 residues. DNA for the CDR3: TGTGCCAGCAGCCCTGACAGGGAGGGAAACACCATATATTTT. Protein sequence: CASSPDREGNTIYF.

This clonotype was observed many times. The chain has TRBV3-1 and TRBJ2-1; the D is unclear. CDR3 length: 14 residues. Trimming shortened V by 5 bases and J by 8 bases, and 16 bases separated the two germline ends. Germline-derived CDR1 and CDR2 are LGHDT and YNNKEL (reference sequence). This CDR3 is CASSSPWAGDEQFF. CDR3 coding DNA: TGTGCCAGCAGCTCCCCTTGGGCCGGAGATGAGCAGTTCTTC.

Ten or more counts support this clonotype. The chain couples TRBV5-6 to TRBJ1-2; 8 bases agree with TRBD1. The CDR3 is made up of 17 amino acids. CDR1 is SGHDT and CDR2 is YYEEEE in the germline V gene. With V trimmed by 4 bases and J by 2 bases, 13 bases remained unmatched. CDR3 sequence reads: CASSPSTSGGANYGYTF. The CDR3 nucleotides read TGTGCCAGCAGCCCCTCGACATCAGGGGGCGCAAACTATGGCTACACCTTC.

There are many counts of this clonotype. The chain recombines TRBV6-1 with TRBJ2-1; 9 nucleotides match TRBD2. After removal of 6 bases from V and 7 bases from J, the junction contained 10 bases not matched to a gene. This CDR3 contains 15 residues. Germline V CDR1 and CDR2: MNHNS, SASEGT. CDR3 nucleotides: TGTGCCAGCAGAGGCGGGGGGGGACTAGTGAATGAGCAGTTCTTC. As protein: CASRGGGGLVNEQFF.

On this clonotype: A read error may explain this, as a much larger clone is one base away. This chain uses TRBV18 with TRBJ2-2; the match to TRBD2 covers 10 bases. CDR1 KGHSH and CDR2 LQKENI come from the germline V gene. The CDR3 extends over 17 amino acids. Trimming took 3 bases from V and 6 from J; bases not matched to a gene: 10. This CDR3 is CASSPNGTGLAAGELFF. The CDR3 DNA sequence: TGTGCCAGCTCACCCAATGGGACCGGACTAGCGGCCGGGGAGCTGTTTTTT.

Many counts were recorded for this clonotype. The chain employs TRBV10-3 and TRBJ2-7, with 8 positions matching TRBD1. Germline CDR1 is ENHRY and CDR2 is SYGVKD. The CDR3 extends over 16 amino acids. Losses at the gene ends were 2 bases for V and 5 bases for J; bases not matched to a gene: 11. This CDR3 is CAISEQGTGKGHEQYF. The CDR3 DNA reads TGTGCCATCAGTGAGCAAGGGACAGGAAAGGGTCACGAGCAGTACTTC.

Ten or more counts support this clonotype. The chain has TRBV20-1 and TRBJ2-1; 13 nucleotides agree with TRBD2. This CDR3 has 15 amino acids. Trimming took 6 bases from V and 9 from J; bases not matched to a gene: 11. Germline V gene lookup returns CDR1 DFQATT and CDR2 SNEGSKA (reference sequence). This CDR3 is CSATLGTSGICEQFF. Written as DNA, the CDR3 is TGCAGTGCGACCCTGGGGACTAGCGGGATTTGTGAGCAGTTCTTC.

The V and J genes are TRBV5-1 and TRBJ2-1; no clear D gene. From germline, CDR1 is SGHRS and CDR2 YFSETQ. Trimming removed 4 bases from V and 6 bases from J, with 8 bases in between. The CDR3 covers 12 residues. CDR3 nucleotides: TGCGCCAGCAGCCAAACTACCAATGAGCAGTTCTTC. It translates to CASSQTTNEQFF.

In this sample, this clonotype turned up many times. The chain couples TRBV9 to TRBJ2-1; 7 bases agree with TRBD2. CDR3 size: 17 residues. Unmatched junction bases numbered 6, after V lost 0 bases and J lost 0 bases. Germline assignment: CDR1 SGDLS and CDR2 YYNGEE. CDR3 nucleotides: TGTGCCAGCAGCGTAGGTGAGGCTAGCGGCTCCTACAATGAGCAGTTCTTC. It translates to CASSVGEASGSYNEQFF. Supplemented by reference TRBV9 and TRBJ2-1, the full variable domain reads DSGVTQTPKHLITATGQRVTLRCSPRSGDLSVYWYQQSLDQGLQFLIQYYNGEERAKGNILERFSAQQFPDLHSELNLSSLELGDSALYFCASSVGEASGSYNEQFFGPGTRLTVL.

The V gene is TRBV29-1, the J gene TRBJ2-7, with D possibly matching TRBD1 (7 bases). V shed 6 bases and J shed 1 base, with 16 bases lying between them. Per germline, CDR1 SQVTM and CDR2 ANQGSEA. CDR3 length: 14 residues. The CDR3 protein is CSVAGQRDSYEQYF. As DNA, the CDR3 is TGCAGCGTCGCGGGACAGAGAGATTCCTACGAGCAGTACTTC.